The TCR beta chain under discussion was sequenced for a study of cytomegalovirus exposure and HLA in healthy donors. Study details: Researchers found that roughly 80% of 350 to 500 genotyped donors fell within the Caucasian-associated ancestry cluster. Overall study results and limits: Earlier analysis yielded a pattern in which most TCR beta V segments were productive about 90% or about 30% of the time. Researchers reported in a later analysis that common viral pathogens appeared linked to several top clusters.

This CDR3 has 15 amino acids. Germline V gene sequence: CDR1 LGHNA, CDR2 YSLEER. The V end was cut by 0 bases, the J end by 7 bases, with 12 bases between. The PCR ran on 60 Vbeta and 13 Jbeta primers. Only in-frame clones appear in the TCRdb table, and some are missing; sequencing was by immunoSEQ multiplex PCR. Altogether around 230,000 clones are present, roughly 79% being singletons, with the ten largest covering approximately 2%. Comments on this clone: Its target is unknown.

Sample: PBMCs. This clonotype was sampled from a male donor in good health and CMV-seronegative. V usage is TRBV4-3 and J usage is TRBJ1-4, with a weak D call TRBD1 (6 bases). The CDR3 nucleotides read TGCGCCAGCAGCCAAGATCAGGGGACGGGTGAAAAACTGTTTTTT. This encodes CASSQDQGTGEKLFF.